One sample yielded the 17 T cell receptor beta chains listed below, sequenced in a study of monozygotic twins with inflammatory bowel disease. TCRdb re-called the 5' RACE reads, yielding one record per CDR3 amino acid sequence without DNA. Its table records some 190,000 distinct CDR3 sequences. Sequenced sample: blood. These receptors all stem from a human donor with ulcerative colitis or Crohn's disease, or a healthy co-twin of an affected twin (not recorded which).

J is TRBJ2-7 and V is TRBV27; the TRBD1 assignment by TCRdb is unverifiable without DNA. This CDR3 spans 14 amino acids. CDR1 is MNHEY, CDR2 SMNVEV, per germline (reference sequence). The CDR3 protein is CASSTTGETYEQYF.

V and J are TRBV7-8 and TRBJ2-7; with no DNA, the TCRdb D assignment of TRBD1 cannot be verified. The CDR3 extends over 14 amino acids. The germline gives CDR1 SGHVS, CDR2 FQNEAQ. CDR3 region: CASSLAGRVYEQYF. The entire variable domain, with the rest obtained from reference TRBV7-8 and TRBJ2-7, is as follows: GAGVSQSPRYKVAKRGQDVALRCDPISGHVSLFWYQQALGQGPEFLTYFQNEAQLDKSGLPSDRFFAERPEGSVSTLKIQRTQQEDSAVYLCASSLAGRVYEQYFGPGTRLTVT.

The V and J genes are TRBV10-3 and TRBJ2-7; TCRdb gives TRBD2 as the D gene, but with no DNA this cannot be confirmed. The CDR3 spans 16 residues. The germline V gene has CDR1 ENHRY and CDR2 SYGVKD. CDR3: CAISAMGLAGAYEQYF.

V and J are TRBV29-1 and TRBJ1-1; TCRdb names TRBD1, which stays unverified in the absence of DNA. The CDR3 has 12 residues. From germline, CDR1 is SQVTM and CDR2 ANQGSEA. CDR3 in amino acids: CSVAQGSTEAFF.

The chain employs TRBV7-2 and TRBJ1-2; no DNA is available, so the TRBD1 call from TCRdb remains unchecked. There are 13 residues in the CDR3. CDR1 and CDR2 (germline): SGHTA, FQGNSA. The CDR3 is CASSAAGAYGYTF.

The gene calls are TRBV6-5 and TRBJ1-1. Per the germline V gene, CDR1 is MNHEY and CDR2 is SVGAGI. This CDR3 has 12 amino acids. This CDR3 is CASSRSGRGAFF.

The CDR3 spells CASSFSGTSGSPSYNEQFF. The genes are TRBV11-2 and TRBJ2-1; the D gene TCRdb calls, TRBD2, cannot be checked with no DNA. CDR1 is SGHAT, CDR2 FQNNGV, per germline. The CDR3 runs 19 residues.

The chain joins TRBV18 to TRBJ1-2; TCRdb names TRBD1, which stays unverified in the absence of DNA. Germline CDR1 KGHSH, CDR2 LQKENI. This CDR3 is 14 amino acids long. Here the CDR3 reads CASSPATGVHGYTF. Combining the CDR3 with reference TRBV18 and TRBJ1-2 gives the whole variable domain NAGVMQNPRHLVRRRGQEARLRCSPMKGHSHVYWYRQLPEEGLKFMVYLQKENIIDESGMPKERFSAEFPKEGPSILRIQQVVRGDSAAYFCASSPATGVHGYTFGSGTRLTVV.

The V gene is TRBV2, the J gene TRBJ2-3; the TRBD1 assignment by TCRdb is unverifiable without DNA. Germline CDR1 and CDR2: SNHLY and FYNNEI. This CDR3 has 14 amino acids. The CDR3 reads CATRWGGALDTQYF.

The V call is TRBV12-3 or TRBV12-4, the J call TRBJ2-3. The length of the CDR3 is 13 residues. The chain's CDR3 is CASSLFGPDTQYF.

This chain links TRBV7-6 with TRBJ2-3; TCRdb's D call, TRBD2, is unchecked because there is no DNA. The CDR3 consists of 18 residues. The germline V gene has CDR1 SGHVS and CDR2 FNYEAQ. CDR3 in amino acids: CASSLARSSGGSTDTQYF.

The chain carries TRBV6-1 and TRBJ2-7; the TRBD1 assignment by TCRdb is unverifiable without DNA. In germline, CDR1 is MNHNS, CDR2 SASEGT. The CDR3 is 15 residues long. The CDR3 loop reads CASSNAGSGEYEQYF.

The V call is TRBV9, the J call TRBJ2-5; the TRBD1 assignment by TCRdb is unverifiable without DNA. CDR3 length equals 15 residues. Germline V gene data show CDR1 as SGDLS and CDR2 as YYNGEE. CDR3 residues: CASSGGTGSRETQYF.

J is TRBJ2-2 and V is TRBV12-3 or TRBV12-4. There are 15 residues in the CDR3. This CDR3 is CASSSNGVNTGELFF.

Here the CDR3 reads CASSDQETQYF. The chain joins TRBV18 to TRBJ2-5. The germline CDR1 and CDR2 sequences are KGHSH and LQKENI. This CDR3 comprises 11 residues.

This chain links TRBV4-2 with TRBJ1-2. Germline CDR1 and CDR2: LGHNA and YNFKEQ. The CDR3 has 17 residues. This chain's CDR3 is CASSQAVVDALGLGYTF.

The gene calls are TRBV5-1 and TRBJ2-1; absent DNA, TCRdb's TRBD2 call cannot be checked. CDR3 size: 16 residues. Germline V gene data show CDR1 as SGHRS and CDR2 as YFSETQ. The CDR3 loop is CASSPSLVAGVNEQFF.